The clone carrying this T cell receptor (beta chain) was counted only a few times. The data stem from a study of blood T cell repertoires in COVID-19. About the research overall: Samples representing acute and convalescent COVID-19 were sourced from the United States, Italy and Spain. PBMCs, B-cell-depleted T cells, or T cells were the source of the cDNA or gDNA that made up the material.

Source study methods: Counts of nucleated cells, estimated from reference gene primer amplification, were obtained. Profiled with immunoSEQ multiplex PCR; TCRdb holds only in-frame clones, not every one. The V and J calls and clone size were taken over from that table, and D and trimming were inferred from the DNA. Of about 130,000 clones listed, 75% to 90% are singletons. This CDR3 has 12 residues. Trimming took 1 base from V and 10 from J, leaving 8 bases between them. Per germline, CDR1 LGHDT and CDR2 YNNKEL (reference sequence). Sequenced input: peripheral blood. The chain uses TRBV3-1 (or the pseudogene TRBV3-2) and TRBJ1-5; D ambiguous. The clonotype comes from a man over 45 with active COVID-19. The CDR3 protein is CASSQGTVPQHF. CDR3 bases: TGTGCCAGCAGCCAAGGAACAGTTCCCCAGCATTTT.